The 27 T cell receptor beta chains in this list originate from one sample, sequenced in a study of cytomegalovirus exposure and HLA in healthy donors (dated by TCRdb to the late 2010s). The library was generated by the immunoSEQ multiplex PCR assay. What TCRdb holds here is the immuneACCESS table cut down to in-frame rearrangements. Part of the clones is not present; checked against another copy, under half of the missing clones reflect an unresolved V gene, and the others are unexplained. The sample table lists a few hundred thousand clones, around 90% of them with a count of one. Roughly 0.38% of the sample goes to the ten largest clones. Sequencing was performed on PBMCs. The receptors here all came from a woman aged 18-29 years in good health and CMV-seronegative.

This clone occurred once. This sequence joins TRBV2 and TRBJ1-6; D is possibly TRBD1 (5 bases). The V and J ends lost 7 bases and 7 bases respectively, with 17 bases between them. Germline CDR1 reads SNHLY; CDR2 reads FYNNEI. The CDR3 length is 15 residues. CDR3 in amino acids: CASTLQAPGNSPLHF. The DNA for the CDR3 is TGTGCCAGCACCCTACAGGCCCCTGGCAATTCACCCCTCCACTTT.

The chain has TRBV7-2 and TRBJ2-1, with D tentatively TRBD2 (6 bases). The CDR3 is 15 amino acids. Germline CDR1 is SGHTA and CDR2 is FQGNSA. The V end was cut by 1 base, the J end by 5 bases, with 12 bases between. The CDR3 protein is CASSLEVAANNEQFF. The DNA for the CDR3 is TGTGCCAGCAGCTTAGAGGTAGCGGCCAACAATGAGCAGTTCTTC.

The chain combines TRBV7-2 with TRBJ1-1; 7 bases match TRBD1. CDR3 size: 16 residues. V lost 5 bases, J lost 4 bases, and 13 bases stayed unmatched. CDR1 is SGHTA, CDR2 FQGNSA, per germline. The chain's CDR3 is CASSRPVKGGGTEAFF. The CDR3 nucleotides are TGTGCCAGCAGCCGCCCTGTTAAAGGGGGCGGCACTGAAGCTTTCTTT.

The chain uses TRBV2 and TRBJ1-4; weak D call: TRBD1 (6 bases). The CDR3 is 15 amino acids. V was trimmed by 3 bases and J by 3 bases, leaving 11 bases between them. Germline CDR1 is SNHLY and CDR2 is FYNNEI. The CDR3 DNA is TGTGCCAGCAGTGATTGGGACACACCTAATGAAAAACTGTTTTTT. Protein sequence: CASSDWDTPNEKLFF. The full variable domain, in which reference TRBV2 and TRBJ1-4 provide the parts outside the CDR3, is EPEVTQTPSHQVTQMGQEVILRCVPISNHLYFYWYRQILGQKVEFLVSFYNNEISEKSEIFDDQFSVERPDGSNFTLKIRSTKLEDSAMYFCASSDWDTPNEKLFFGSGTQLSVL.

The chain links TRBV19 to TRBJ1-6; the D gene is possibly TRBD1 (6 bases). Trimming removed 4 bases from V and 7 bases from J, with 14 bases in between. The CDR3 has 15 residues. Germline V gives CDR1 LNHDA, CDR2 SQIVND (reference sequence). The CDR3 here is CASSTAGTRNSPLHF. The DNA for the CDR3 is TGTGCCAGTAGTACCGCCGGGACAAGGAATTCACCCCTCCACTTT.

V and J are TRBV4-3 and TRBJ1-2, with D tentatively TRBD1 (5 bases). With 1 base removed from V and 1 base from J, the gap between germline ends came to 16 bases. CDR3 length: 17 amino acids. The V gene's germline CDR1 is LGHNA and CDR2 YSLEER. The CDR3 region has the DNA TGCGCCAGCAGCCAAGTGGGGGATGGGGGGGATAACTATGGCTACACCTTC. It translates to CASSQVGDGGDNYGYTF.

V usage is TRBV7-6 and J usage is TRBJ1-1; 7 bases map to TRBD1. This CDR3 has 16 residues. Germline assignment: CDR1 SGHVS and CDR2 FNYEAQ. Trimming took 5 bases from V and 1 from J; bases not matched to a gene: 10. The CDR3 sequence is CASSILPGQTNTEAFF. Here the CDR3 DNA reads TGTGCCAGCAGCATACTCCCGGGACAGACGAACACTGAAGCTTTCTTT.

This rearrangement joins TRBV7-9 to TRBJ1-4; perhaps TRBD1 as D (5 bases). Germline V gene sequence: CDR1 SEHNR, CDR2 FQNEAQ (reference sequence). The V end was cut by 5 bases, the J end by 8 bases, with 21 bases between. The CDR3 is 16 amino acids. This CDR3 is CASSTNVAGVLEKLFF. CDR3 nucleotides: TGTGCCAGCAGCACCAATGTAGCGGGGGTGTTGGAAAAACTGTTTTTT.

This chain uses TRBV28 with TRBJ2-1; D remains ambiguous. The CDR3 is 15 amino acids. CDR1 and CDR2 (germline): MDHEN, SYDVKM. Trimming shortened V by 5 bases and J by 4 bases, and 15 bases separated the two germline ends. The CDR3 sequence: CASSLTSDLYNEQFF. The CDR3, as DNA: TGTGCCAGCAGTCTGACTTCAGATTTGTACAATGAGCAGTTCTTC.

The chain uses TRBV28 and TRBJ1-1; a weak D match, TRBD1 (5 bases). In germline, CDR1 is MDHEN, CDR2 SYDVKM. Trimming cost V 5 bases and J 4 bases, with 11 bases left between them. This CDR3 contains 13 residues. Here the CDR3 DNA reads TGTGCCAGCAGTCCTGGGGGGGGCACTGAAGCTTTCTTT. It encodes CASSPGGGTEAFF.

The CDR3 DNA is TGTGCCAGCAGCCACGGTGGGGCGGGCACAGATACGCAGTATTTT. This translates into CASSHGGAGTDTQYF. The rearrangement joins TRBV28 to TRBJ2-3; weak D call: TRBD1 (5 bases). Germline CDR1 MDHEN, CDR2 SYDVKM. The CDR3 length is 15 residues. The V end lost 6 bases, the J end lost 1 base, and 14 bases lay between the germline ends.

The genes are TRBV4-3 and TRBJ1-2; the match to TRBD1 covers 8 bases. V shed 5 bases and J 5 bases; nucleotides not matched to a gene: 7. Germline V gene sequence: CDR1 LGHNA, CDR2 YSLEER. The CDR3 totals 14 residues. The DNA for the CDR3 is TGCGCCAGCAGCGACGGACAGGGCGGTTATGGCTACACCTTC. Residues: CASSDGQGGYGYTF.

This clone showed up just once. The CDR3 spells CASSLDGSYEQYV. The CDR3 DNA reads TGTGCCAGCAGCTTAGATGGGAGCTACGAGCAGTACGTC. The rearrangement uses TRBV7-9 and TRBJ2-7, with a possible D match to TRBD2 (5 bases). The CDR3 spans 13 residues. Germline assignment: CDR1 SEHNR and CDR2 FQNEAQ (reference sequence). V was pared by 1 base and J by 3 bases, with 7 bases between.

The rearrangement uses TRBV4-1 and TRBJ1-1; 10 bases are shared with TRBD1. CDR1 MGHRA and CDR2 YSYEKL come from the germline V gene. This CDR3 has 14 amino acids. The ends lost 2 bases at V and 4 bases at J; junction bases unmatched: 1. CDR3 DNA sequence: TGCGCCAGCAGCCAAAGGACAGGGGGCACTGAAGCTTTCTTT. It specifies CASSQRTGGTEAFF.

The chain employs TRBV30 and TRBJ2-5, with a weak D call TRBD2 (5 bases). The CDR3 runs 12 residues. The germline gives CDR1 GTSNPN, CDR2 SVGIG (reference sequence). V lost 7 bases, J lost 4 bases, and 13 bases lay in between. CDR3 amino acids: CAFREGIETQYF. CDR3 sequence (DNA): TGTGCCTTTAGAGAGGGTATAGAGACCCAGTACTTC.

This chain uses TRBV28 with TRBJ1-6; D might be TRBD1 (6 bases). The ends were cut back, 7 bases at V and 9 bases at J, with 25 bases in the middle. This CDR3 has 17 amino acids. CDR1 and CDR2 from the germline V gene are MDHEN and SYDVKM. The CDR3 DNA sequence: TGTGCCAGCACCTTAGCGGGGGGGCGTCCCGCGGCTTCACCCCTCCACTTT. This encodes CASTLAGGRPAASPLHF.

The V and J genes are TRBV6-1 and TRBJ2-1; 8 nucleotides line up with TRBD2. The CDR3 covers 15 residues. V gave up 3 bases and J gave up 4 bases; unmatched junction bases: 5. Germline V CDR1 and CDR2: MNHNS, SASEGT. The CDR3 protein is CASSEERGRYNEQFF. The CDR3 nucleotides read TGTGCCAGCAGTGAGGAGCGGGGGAGATACAATGAGCAGTTCTTC.

The chain has TRBV18 and TRBJ1-1, with a possible D match to TRBD1 (6 bases). The CDR3 loop spans 14 amino acids. Germline loops: CDR1 KGHSH, CDR2 LQKENI. V gave up 6 bases and J gave up 1 base, with 12 bases separating them. CDR3 in amino acids: CASSQRQENTEAFF. CDR3 nucleotides: TGTGCCAGCTCTCAAAGACAGGAGAACACTGAAGCTTTCTTT.

The table lists this clone with a count of one. The chain is built from TRBV11-3 and TRBJ1-1; D may be TRBD1 (5 bases). Trimming removed 4 bases from V and 1 base from J, with 13 bases in between. Germline V lookup: CDR1 SGHNT, CDR2 YENEEA. The CDR3 spans 15 residues. The CDR3 reads CASSSTPGKNTEAFF. DNA of the CDR3: TGTGCCAGCAGCTCCACTCCAGGGAAGAACACTGAAGCTTTCTTT. Using reference TRBV11-3 and TRBJ1-1 for the parts outside the CDR3, the full variable domain is EAGVVQSPRYKIIEKKQPVAFWCNPISGHNTLYWYLQNLGQGPELLIRYENEEAVDDSQLPKDRFSAERLKGVDSTLKIQPAELGDSAVYLCASSSTPGKNTEAFFGQGTRLTVV.

The gene calls are TRBV7-8 and TRBJ2-5; 15 positions match TRBD2. Germline loops: CDR1 SGHVS, CDR2 FQNEAQ. After removal of 1 base from V and 5 bases from J, the junction contained 5 bases not matched to a gene. This CDR3 spans 17 amino acids. The CDR3 DNA follows: TGTGCCAGCAGCTTAGTGGGACTAGCGGGGGGCCAGGAGACCCAGTACTTC. Its translation: CASSLVGLAGGQETQYF. The full variable domain, completed using reference TRBV7-8 and TRBJ2-5, is GAGVSQSPRYKVAKRGQDVALRCDPISGHVSLFWYQQALGQGPEFLTYFQNEAQLDKSGLPSDRFFAERPEGSVSTLKIQRTQQEDSAVYLCASSLVGLAGGQETQYFGPGTRLLVL.

In its sample, this clone was seen once. The chain is built from TRBV28 and TRBJ2-5, with TRBD2 matching over 9 bases. Germline CDR1 is MDHEN and CDR2 is SYDVKM. V was pared by 10 bases and J by 1 base, with 19 bases of the junction left unmatched. The CDR3 is 18 residues long. As DNA, the CDR3 is TGTGCCATCAACACGCTAGCGGGACCACTCGATTTCCAAGAGACCCAGTACTTC. This encodes CAINTLAGPLDFQETQYF.

V usage is TRBV7-9 and J usage is TRBJ1-6; 7 bases line up with TRBD1. The CDR3 has 13 amino acids. The germline CDR1 and CDR2 sequences are SEHNR and FQNEAQ (reference sequence). Germline trimming cut 6 bases from V and 8 bases from J; bases unmatched to any gene: 4. CDR3 nucleotide sequence: TGTGCCAGCAGTGTCGGACAGGATTCACCCCTCCACTTT. Its protein is CASSVGQDSPLHF.

CDR3 protein: CASSLRTVYGYTF. The CDR3 DNA follows: TGTGCCAGCAGTTTACGAACAGTCTATGGCTACACCTTC. This rearrangement joins TRBV28 to TRBJ1-2, with no clear D. Trimming stripped 2 bases from V and 4 bases from J, with 8 bases between. Germline CDR1 reads MDHEN; CDR2 reads SYDVKM. This CDR3 comprises 13 residues.

The chain employs TRBV4-1 and TRBJ2-1; D unclear. The length of the CDR3 is 14 residues. Trimming removed 6 bases from V and 11 bases from J, with 20 bases in between. Germline CDR1 reads MGHRA; CDR2 reads YSYEKL. CDR3 DNA sequence: TGCGCCAGCAGATCGGCCATTCTAGTTCCCAAGCAGTTCTTC. As protein: CASRSAILVPKQFF.

The rearrangement links TRBV9 to TRBJ2-3, with a tentative D call TRBD2 (5 bases). The CDR3 consists of 15 residues. Trimming took 0 bases from V and 0 from J, leaving 8 bases between them. Germline loops: CDR1 SGDLS, CDR2 YYNGEE. Here the CDR3 reads CASSVEAASTDTQYF. The CDR3 DNA reads TGTGCCAGCAGCGTAGAAGCGGCAAGCACAGATACGCAGTATTTT.

The V and J genes are TRBV29-1 and TRBJ2-2; D remains ambiguous. Looked up from germline, CDR1 is SQVTM and CDR2 is ANQGSEA. This CDR3 region has 13 residues. V was clipped by 5 bases and J by 0 bases, with 7 bases between them. Here the CDR3 DNA reads TGCAGCGTTTCCACACCGAACACCGGGGAGCTGTTTTTT. Protein sequence: CSVSTPNTGELFF.

This chain connects TRBV6-1 to TRBJ2-7, with TRBD1 identical over 7 bases. This CDR3 contains 17 residues. J lost 2 bases, V lost 2 bases, and 12 bases had no gene match. Germline lookup yields CDR1 MNHNS and CDR2 SASEGT. The CDR3 is CASSELMGQRATYEQYF. The CDR3 nucleotides are TGTGCCAGCAGTGAATTGATGGGACAGAGGGCAACCTACGAGCAGTACTTC.